Following are 28 T cell receptor beta chains from one sample sequenced in a study of breast tumors, draining lymph nodes, adjacent tissues. TCRdb analysed the multiplex PCR reads with MiXCR anew, one entry per CDR3 protein. The sample yields under 15,000 distinct CDR3 sequences, 60% to 75% seen once. Sequencing was carried out using tumor-adjacent breast tissue. Receptors originate from a female donor with breast cancer. Some clones in this sample may be carry-over from other donors' samples.

This chain links TRBV15 with TRBJ2-7; no reliable D call. V gave up 1 base and J gave up 3 bases, with 10 bases separating them. There are 14 residues in the CDR3. Germline V lookup: CDR1 LNHNV, CDR2 YYDKDF (reference sequence). CDR3 in DNA: TGTGCCACCAGCAGAGTAGGGATCGGCTACGAGCAGTACTTC. Protein product: CATSRVGIGYEQYF.

The chain recombines TRBV14 with TRBJ1-6; a possible D gene is TRBD1 (5 bases). CDR3 length: 14 residues. V shed 6 bases and J shed 10 bases, with 16 bases lying between them. The germline CDR1 and CDR2 sequences are SGHDN and FVKESK. Here the CDR3 reads CASRPGRGGSPLHF. Written as DNA, the CDR3 is TGTGCCAGCAGACCCGGACGGGGGGGATCACCCCTCCACTTT.

CDR3 bases: TGTGCCACCAGCTCAAGGACTAGCGGGAGTAAGTATGAGCAGTTCTTC. Translated, it gives CATSSRTSGSKYEQFF. The V gene is TRBV15, the J gene TRBJ2-1, with TRBD2 matching over 13 bases. The germline CDR1 and CDR2 sequences are LNHNV and YYDKDF (reference sequence). V lost 5 bases and J lost 8; bases outside the gene matches: 9. The CDR3 spans 16 residues. The full variable domain, in which reference TRBV15 and TRBJ2-1 provide the parts outside the CDR3, is DAMVIQNPRYQVTQFGKPVTLSCSQTLNHNVMYWYQQKSSQAPKLLFHYYDKDFNNEADTPDNFQSRRPNTSFCFLDIRSPGLGDTAMYLCATSSRTSGSKYEQFFGPGTRLTVL.

V usage is TRBV20-1 and J usage is TRBJ1-2; the D is unclear. The germline CDR1 and CDR2 sequences are DFQATT and SNEGSKA (reference sequence). The CDR3 sequence is 11 residues long. V lost 3 bases and J lost 7, with 9 bases in between. The CDR3 sequence is CSARSASGYTF. CDR3 DNA sequence: TGCAGTGCTAGGTCCGCGAGTGGCTACACCTTC.

This clonotype was counted ten times or more. V and J are TRBV19 and TRBJ2-1; 10 positions match TRBD2. V gave up 0 bases and J gave up 5 bases; unmatched junction bases: 4. CDR3 length: 16 amino acids. Germline loops: CDR1 LNHDA, CDR2 SQIVND (reference sequence). CDR3 region: CASSIDTSGTNNEQFF. In DNA, the CDR3 is TGTGCCAGTAGTATAGATACTAGCGGGACAAACAATGAGCAGTTCTTC.

This chain uses TRBV12-3 or TRBV12-4 with TRBJ2-3, with TRBD2 identical over 15 bases. CDR3 length: 20 amino acids. V lost 8 bases and J lost 0; bases outside the gene matches: 15. The CDR3: CASYLAGLAGGPNSTDTQYF. In DNA form, the CDR3 reads TGTGCCAGCTATCTGGCCGGACTAGCGGGAGGGCCCAATAGCACAGATACGCAGTATTTT.

The rearrangement uses TRBV20-1 and TRBJ2-7; D perhaps matches TRBD2 (7 bases). There are 16 residues in the CDR3. CDR1 is DFQATT, CDR2 SNEGSKA, per germline (reference sequence). The V gene lost 3 bases and the J gene lost 1 base, with 19 bases spanning the gap. This chain's CDR3 is CSARGGGGGSSYEQYF. The CDR3 nucleotides read TGCAGTGCTAGGGGTGGTGGCGGGGGCTCGTCCTACGAGCAGTACTTC.

J is TRBJ1-6 and V is TRBV20-1; D gene ambiguous. The V gene's germline CDR1 is DFQATT and CDR2 SNEGSKA (reference sequence). The CDR3 extends over 15 amino acids. Trimming pared 1 base from V and 0 bases from J, leaving 7 bases between. CDR3 loop: CSARAGSSYNSPLHF. DNA for the CDR3: TGCAGTGCTAGAGCCGGCAGCTCCTATAATTCACCCCTCCACTTT.

By share, this clonotype ranks as medium-sized. This rearrangement joins TRBV5-1 to TRBJ2-1, with TRBD1 matching 11 bases. The CDR3 totals 15 residues. The junction had 8 bases not matched to a gene; V was cut back by 5 bases and J by 7 bases. Germline assignment: CDR1 SGHRS and CDR2 YFSETQ. CDR3 bases: TGCGCCAGCAGGAGGAGGACAGGGGGCCTTAATGAGCAGTTCTTC. Translating it yields CASRRRTGGLNEQFF.

Ten or more counts support this clonotype. This chain links TRBV20-1 with TRBJ2-1; tentatively, D is TRBD2 (5 bases). CDR1 is DFQATT and CDR2 is SNEGSKA in the germline V gene (reference sequence). The CDR3 is made up of 13 amino acids. V was trimmed by 1 base and J by 4 bases, leaving 8 bases between them. The CDR3 here is CSARGGPYNEQFF. CDR3 nucleotides: TGCAGTGCTAGAGGAGGGCCTTACAATGAGCAGTTCTTC.

The rearrangement uses TRBV28 and TRBJ1-2, with TRBD1 matching over 7 bases. This CDR3 comprises 12 residues. V lost 8 bases, J lost 9 bases, and 9 bases stayed unmatched. CDR1 is MDHEN and CDR2 is SYDVKM in the germline V gene. CDR3 DNA: TGTGCCAGCCGAGGGACAGTCAGGCGCTACACCTTC. Its translation: CASRGTVRRYTF.

Written as DNA, the CDR3 is TGCAGTGCTGACTACTCCTACGAGCAGTACTTC. Residues: CSADYSYEQYF. V usage is TRBV20-1 and J usage is TRBJ2-7; D might be TRBD2 (5 bases). The V gene lost 5 bases and the J gene lost 0 bases, with 5 bases spanning the gap. The CDR3 totals 11 residues. Germline V CDR1 and CDR2: DFQATT, SNEGSKA (reference sequence).

The rearrangement links TRBV12-3 or TRBV12-4 to TRBJ2-1; TRBD2 aligns across 14 bases. The CDR3 extends over 20 amino acids. V dropped 0 bases and J dropped 1; count of bases not matched to a gene: 8. CDR3 sequence (DNA): TGTGCCAGCAGTTTAGCAATTGGGACTAGCGGGAGAAGATCCTACAATGAGCAGTTCTTC. Translating gives CASSLAIGTSGRRSYNEQFF.

The chain links TRBV7-8 to TRBJ2-7; D not certain. The CDR3 loop spans 12 amino acids. Germline loops: CDR1 SGHVS, CDR2 FQNEAQ. V lost 1 base and J 0 bases, leaving 1 base between the germline ends. The CDR3 reads CASSLGSYEQYF. In nucleotides, the CDR3 is TGTGCCAGCAGCTTAGGCTCCTACGAGCAGTACTTC.

V usage is TRBV2 and J usage is TRBJ1-5; weak D call: TRBD1 (5 bases). CDR1 and CDR2 from the germline V gene are SNHLY and FYNNEI. Deletions cut 7 bases from V and 7 bases from J, with 14 bases between. The CDR3 is 13 amino acids. In DNA form, the CDR3 reads TGTGCCAGCAATAGACAGTTAGACCAGCCCCAGCATTTT. It encodes CASNRQLDQPQHF. The complete variable domain, with remaining parts taken from reference TRBV2 and TRBJ1-5, reads EPEVTQTPSHQVTQMGQEVILRCVPISNHLYFYWYRQILGQKVEFLVSFYNNEISEKSEIFDDQFSVERPDGSNFTLKIRSTKLEDSAMYFCASNRQLDQPQHFGDGTRLSIL.

This CDR3 is CASSVGGASDTQYF. The CDR3 DNA sequence: TGTGCCAGCAGCGTAGGAGGAGCGTCAGATACGCAGTATTTT. J is TRBJ2-3 and V is TRBV9; D gene unclear. This CDR3 is 14 amino acids long. Per germline, CDR1 SGDLS and CDR2 YYNGEE. The V gene lost 0 bases and the J gene lost 4 bases, with 9 bases spanning the gap.

The V gene is TRBV6-2 or TRBV6-3, the J gene TRBJ1-4; D may be TRBD1 (5 bases). V was clipped by 2 bases and J by 7 bases, with 8 bases between them. CDR3 size: 13 residues. Germline lookup yields CDR1 MNHEY and CDR2 SVGEGT. CDR3 nucleotide sequence: TGTGCCAGCAGTTACGGGGCTGCTGAAAAACTGTTTTTT. It yields the protein CASSYGAAEKLFF.

This clonotype was seen repeatedly, ten times or more. CDR3 coding DNA: TGTGCCAGCAGCCGAACAGGCACCTACGAGCAGTACTTC. Protein product: CASSRTGTYEQYF. The chain couples TRBV3-1 to TRBJ2-7, with a weak D call TRBD1 (5 bases). Trimming took off 4 bases at V and 2 bases at J, with 9 bases between the two ends. Germline CDR1 reads LGHDT; CDR2 reads YNNKEL (reference sequence). The CDR3 loop spans 13 amino acids.

The table lists this clonotype with many counts. Possible read error: a much larger clone is one base away. This chain connects TRBV10-3 to TRBJ2-7; possible D gene TRBD1, 6 bases. CDR1 and CDR2 (germline): ENHRY, SYGVKD. The CDR3 is 15 amino acids. CDR3 sequence (DNA): TGTGCCACCAGTGAGTCGGGGACACTCTCCTACGAGCAGTACTTC. It codes for CATSESGTLSYEQYF.

The chain combines TRBV20-1 with TRBJ2-5, with TRBD2 matching over 10 bases. The CDR3 runs to 16 residues. V was pared by 3 bases and J by 2 bases, with 9 bases of the junction left unmatched. Germline CDR1 reads DFQATT; CDR2 reads SNEGSKA (reference sequence). The CDR3 loop is CSASSASGRGQETQYF. The CDR3, as DNA: TGCAGTGCTAGTTCGGCTAGCGGGAGAGGGCAAGAGACCCAGTACTTC.

The chain employs TRBV7-2 and TRBJ2-7, with unresolved D. CDR1 and CDR2 from the germline V gene are SGHTA and FQGNSA. Trimming shortened V by 5 bases and J by 0 bases, and 11 bases separated the two germline ends. The CDR3 is 14 amino acids. The CDR3 region is CASSVTPSSYEQYF. Written as DNA, the CDR3 is TGTGCCAGCAGCGTGACTCCTAGCTCCTACGAGCAGTACTTC.

This chain connects TRBV4-2 to TRBJ1-6, with D uncertain. This CDR3 has 15 residues. Germline V gene sequence: CDR1 LGHNA, CDR2 YNFKEQ. V lost 0 bases and J lost 0, with 3 bases in between. The DNA of the CDR3 is TGTGCCAGCAGCCAAGAGAGCTCCTATAATTCACCCCTCCACTTT. Amino acid sequence: CASSQESSYNSPLHF.

The chain combines TRBV5-1 with TRBJ2-1; 8 bases are a match to TRBD2. The CDR3 is made up of 15 amino acids. CDR1 and CDR2 from the germline V gene are SGHRS and YFSETQ. Trimming took 4 bases from V and 7 from J; bases not matched to a gene: 10. The DNA of the CDR3 is TGCGCCAGCAGCACCGGGGGGGCTTGGGTAAATGAGCAGTTCTTC. Translation: CASSTGGAWVNEQFF.

Notes on this clonotype: This may stem from a read error, because a much larger clone lies one nucleotide away. The J gene is TRBJ2-5, the V gene TRBV18, with 8 bases fitting TRBD2. Germline values: CDR1 KGHSH, CDR2 LQKENI. The CDR3 covers 15 residues. The chain's CDR3 is CASSPPGTRKETQSF. The CDR3 coding sequence is TGTGCCAGCTCACCACCCGGGACTAGGAAAGAGACCCAGTCCTTC.

The V gene is TRBV27, the J gene TRBJ2-3; D is ambiguous. This CDR3 region has 13 residues. The germline gives CDR1 MNHEY, CDR2 SMNVEV (reference sequence). Between the trimmed V and J ends, which lost 2 bases and 4 bases, there was a span of 7 bases. CDR3 sequence (DNA): TGTGCCAGCAGTTTAGCGGTCGCAGATACGCAGTATTTT. Protein product: CASSLAVADTQYF.

The chain carries TRBV11-2 and TRBJ2-7; possible D gene TRBD1, 6 bases. Germline V gene data show CDR1 as SGHAT and CDR2 as FQNNGV. V lost 5 bases and J 4 bases, leaving 9 bases between the germline ends. The CDR3 consists of 12 residues. DNA for the CDR3: TGTGCCAGCAGCGAGGACAGATACGAGCAGTACTTC. The encoded protein is CASSEDRYEQYF.

The chain joins TRBV12-3 or TRBV12-4 to TRBJ1-5, with no clear D. Trimming removed 2 bases at V and 1 base at J, with 6 bases between. This CDR3 has 14 residues. CDR3 nucleotides: TGTGCCAGCAGTTTATCTGGGAGCAATCAGCCCCAGCATTTT. Translating it yields CASSLSGSNQPQHF.

The chain couples TRBV2 to TRBJ1-2; TRBD1 matches at 7 bases. V dropped 0 bases and J dropped 10; count of bases not matched to a gene: 8. CDR1 is SNHLY, CDR2 FYNNEI, per germline. The length of the CDR3 is 14 residues. CDR3 DNA sequence: TGTGCCAGCAGTGAAGCGCGTGGACAGGCATACTACACCTTC. Its translation: CASSEARGQAYYTF.